One and the same sample provided the 12 T cell receptor beta chains below, sequenced in a study of T-cell reconstitution after alpha-beta-depleted transplantation in children. Unique molecular identifiers were incorporated into the prepared TCRbeta library. TCRdb recomputed calls from the PCR reads with MiXCR, one row per CDR3 protein. The table has approximately 400,000 distinct CDR3 sequences, 15% to 20% seen once. The source material was PBMCs, mostly from graft donor cells, sampled 360 days after TCRalphabeta/CD19-depleted stem cell transplant. The receptors come from a boy younger than two who had a stem cell transplant for Wiskott-Aldrich syndrome, so the T cells may come from the graft donor.

This clonotype was picked up a small number of times. The genes are TRBV7-9 and TRBJ2-7, with 8 bases aligning to TRBD1. The germline CDR1 and CDR2 sequences are SEHNR and FQNEAQ (reference sequence). The CDR3 runs 14 residues. V was clipped by 1 base and J by 7 bases; unmatched bases: 6. The CDR3 protein is CASSLENRGFEQYF. The CDR3, as DNA: TGTGCCAGCAGCTTAGAGAACAGGGGGTTTGAGCAGTACTTC.

The chain has TRBV5-1 and TRBJ1-2; 12 bases are shared with TRBD1. V was clipped by 0 bases and J by 6 bases; unmatched bases: 0. Germline loops: CDR1 SGHRS, CDR2 YFSETQ. CDR3 size: 14 residues. The DNA for the CDR3 is TGCGCCAGCAGCTTGGGGGACAGGGGGCATGGCTACACCTTC. Translation: CASSLGDRGHGYTF.

This clonotype was detected a few times. The chain is built from TRBV19 and TRBJ2-7, with 13 bases that match TRBD2. The junction had 3 bases not matched to a gene; V was cut back by 2 bases and J by 5 bases. Germline V gene data show CDR1 as LNHDA and CDR2 as SQIVND (reference sequence). The CDR3 has 15 residues. The CDR3 DNA reads TGTGCCAGTAGTATAAGACTAGCGGGAGGAAACGAGCAGTACTTC. It translates to CASSIRLAGGNEQYF. Drawing the rest from reference TRBV19 and TRBJ2-7, the complete variable domain is DGGITQSPKYLFRKEGQNVTLSCEQNLNHDAMYWYRQDPGQGLRLIYYSQIVNDFQKGDIAEGYSVSREKKESFPLTVTSAQKNPTAFYLCASSIRLAGGNEQYFGPGTRLTVT.

The chain links TRBV6-1 to TRBJ2-6; D is undetermined. The germline gives CDR1 MNHNS, CDR2 SASEGT. V shed 5 bases and J shed 0 bases, with 11 bases lying between them. This CDR3 contains 16 residues. The CDR3 coding sequence is TGTGCCAGCAGTCCACTTTCGTTCTCTGGGGCCAACGTCCTGACTTTC. Amino acid sequence: CASSPLSFSGANVLTF.

There are a few counts of this clonotype. The chain recombines TRBV6-2 or TRBV6-3 with TRBJ2-7; D ambiguous. V was trimmed by 10 bases and J by 3 bases, leaving 22 bases between them. CDR1 and CDR2 (germline): MNHEY, SVGEGT. The CDR3 contains 15 residues. This CDR3 is CATRVMRQVLYEQYF. The CDR3 bases are TGTGCCACCAGAGTTATGAGGCAGGTCCTCTACGAGCAGTACTTC.

This clonotype was counted a few times. The V gene is TRBV20-1, the J gene TRBJ2-4, with 7 bases aligning to TRBD2. The V segment lost 1 base and the J segment 2 bases; nucleotides outside the gene matches: 5. There are 15 residues in the CDR3. Germline assignment: CDR1 DFQATT and CDR2 SNEGSKA (reference sequence). CDR3 region: CSARGRGRPKNIQYF. CDR3 bases: TGCAGTGCTAGAGGTCGCGGGAGACCCAAAAACATTCAGTACTTC.

This clonotype has a count of ten or more. The CDR3 DNA follows: TGTGCCAGCAGTTCCTCGGAACAGGGGAACTATGGCTACACCTTC. Protein product: CASSSSEQGNYGYTF. The chain has TRBV12-3 or TRBV12-4 and TRBJ1-2; 7 bases line up with TRBD1. This CDR3 has 15 residues. V lost 4 bases and J lost 2; bases outside the gene matches: 7.

The chain combines TRBV12-3 or TRBV12-4 with TRBJ1-1; D is unresolved. There are 15 residues in the CDR3. Between the trimmed V and J ends, which lost 3 bases and 3 bases, there was a span of 14 bases. The CDR3 region is CASSFPWAEDTEAFF. The CDR3 DNA follows: TGTGCCAGCAGTTTCCCCTGGGCAGAGGACACTGAAGCTTTCTTT.

This clonotype showed up many times. The V gene is TRBV20-1, the J gene TRBJ2-7, with a tentative D call TRBD1 (8 bases). The CDR3 has 16 residues. Per the germline V gene, CDR1 is DFQATT and CDR2 is SNEGSKA (reference sequence). With 6 bases removed from V and 2 bases from J, the gap between germline ends came to 23 bases. CDR3 amino acids: CSAAGSWTGSAYEQYF. CDR3 in DNA: TGCAGTGCAGCGGGGAGTTGGACAGGGTCCGCCTACGAGCAGTACTTC.

This chain links TRBV5-6 with TRBJ2-1, with 14 bases lining up with TRBD2. This CDR3 is built from 20 residues. Germline V lookup: CDR1 SGHDT, CDR2 YYEEEE. The V segment lost 1 base and the J segment 2 bases; nucleotides outside the gene matches: 11. In DNA, the CDR3 is TGTGCCAGCAGCTTGCACCCCGGGACTAGCGGGAGTATGGCCTACAATGAGCAGTTCTTC. It translates to CASSLHPGTSGSMAYNEQFF.

This rearrangement joins TRBV6-2 or TRBV6-3 to TRBJ2-3; 7 bases line up with TRBD2. This CDR3 region has 13 residues. CDR1 is MNHEY and CDR2 is SVGEGT in the germline V gene. V gave up 10 bases and J gave up 2 bases; unmatched junction bases: 6. CDR3 sequence: CATGDYITDTQYF. Here the CDR3 DNA reads TGTGCCACCGGGGACTACATCACAGATACGCAGTATTTT.

V is TRBV18 and J is TRBJ2-7, with a weak D call TRBD1 (5 bases). V dropped 5 bases and J dropped 1 base, with 6 bases sitting between them. The CDR3 is made up of 12 amino acids. The germline V gene encodes CDR1 KGHSH and CDR2 LQKENI. DNA of the CDR3: TGTGCCAGCTCAAGACAGTCCTACGAGCAGTACTTC. Amino acid sequence: CASSRQSYEQYF. Filled out from reference TRBV18 and TRBJ2-7, the complete variable domain reads NAGVMQNPRHLVRRRGQEARLRCSPMKGHSHVYWYRQLPEEGLKFMVYLQKENIIDESGMPKERFSAEFPKEGPSILRIQQVVRGDSAAYFCASSRQSYEQYFGPGTRLTVT.